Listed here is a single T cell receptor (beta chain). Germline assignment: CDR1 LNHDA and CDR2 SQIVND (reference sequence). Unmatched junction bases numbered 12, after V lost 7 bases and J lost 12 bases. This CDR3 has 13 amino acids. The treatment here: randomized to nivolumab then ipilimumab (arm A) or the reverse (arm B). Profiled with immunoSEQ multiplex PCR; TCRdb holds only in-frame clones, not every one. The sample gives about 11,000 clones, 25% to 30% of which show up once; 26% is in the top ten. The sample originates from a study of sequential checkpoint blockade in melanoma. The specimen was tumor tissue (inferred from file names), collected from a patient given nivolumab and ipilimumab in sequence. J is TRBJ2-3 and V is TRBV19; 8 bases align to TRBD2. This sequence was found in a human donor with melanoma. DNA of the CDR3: TGTGCCAGTAACCCTCCCGGGACTAGTATTCAGTATTTT. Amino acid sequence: CASNPPGTSIQYF.